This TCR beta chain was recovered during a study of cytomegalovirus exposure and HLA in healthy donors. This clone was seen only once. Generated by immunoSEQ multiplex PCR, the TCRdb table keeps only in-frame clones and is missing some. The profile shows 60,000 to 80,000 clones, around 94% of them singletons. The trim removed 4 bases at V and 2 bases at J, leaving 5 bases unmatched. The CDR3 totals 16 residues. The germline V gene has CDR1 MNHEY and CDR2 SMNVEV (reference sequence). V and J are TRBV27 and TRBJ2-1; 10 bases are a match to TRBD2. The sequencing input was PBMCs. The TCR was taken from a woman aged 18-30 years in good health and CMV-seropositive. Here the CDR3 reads CASSSTSGSTYNEQFF. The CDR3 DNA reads TGTGCCAGCAGTTCGACTAGCGGGTCCACCTACAATGAGCAGTTCTTC.